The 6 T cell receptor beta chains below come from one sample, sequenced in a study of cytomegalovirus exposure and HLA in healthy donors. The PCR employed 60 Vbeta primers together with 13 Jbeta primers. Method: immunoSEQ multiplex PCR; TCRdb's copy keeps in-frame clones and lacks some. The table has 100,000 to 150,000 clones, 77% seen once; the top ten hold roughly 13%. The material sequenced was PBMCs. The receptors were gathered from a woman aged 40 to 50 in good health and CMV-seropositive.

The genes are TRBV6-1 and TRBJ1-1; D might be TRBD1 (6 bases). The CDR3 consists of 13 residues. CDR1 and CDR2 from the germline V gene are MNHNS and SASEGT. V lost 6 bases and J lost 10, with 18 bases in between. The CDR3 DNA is TGTGCCAGCAGCAGTGCCGGACAGCAAACAGCTTTCTTT. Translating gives CASSSAGQQTAFF.

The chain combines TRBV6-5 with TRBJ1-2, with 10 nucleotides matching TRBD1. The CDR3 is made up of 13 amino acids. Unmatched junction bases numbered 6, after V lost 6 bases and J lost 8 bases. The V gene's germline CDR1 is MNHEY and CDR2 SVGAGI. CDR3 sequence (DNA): TGTGCCAGCAGCCGGGACAGGGGCAGCGGCTACACCTTC. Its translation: CASSRDRGSGYTF.

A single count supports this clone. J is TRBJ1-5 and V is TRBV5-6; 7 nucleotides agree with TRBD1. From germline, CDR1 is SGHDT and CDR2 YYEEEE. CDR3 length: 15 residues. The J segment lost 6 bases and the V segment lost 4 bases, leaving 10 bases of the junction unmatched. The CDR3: CASSRAGQSFQPQHF. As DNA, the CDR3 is TGTGCCAGCAGCCGGGCGGGACAGTCTTTTCAGCCCCAGCATTTT.

The CDR3 region is CASSELAGGGEQFF. For the CDR3, the DNA is TGTGCCAGCAGTGAACTAGCGGGAGGAGGGGAGCAGTTCTTC. V is TRBV6-1 and J is TRBJ2-1; TRBD2 matches at 11 bases. The CDR3 spans 14 residues. Unmatched junction bases numbered 4, after V lost 2 bases and J lost 10 bases. CDR1 and CDR2 (germline): MNHNS, SASEGT.

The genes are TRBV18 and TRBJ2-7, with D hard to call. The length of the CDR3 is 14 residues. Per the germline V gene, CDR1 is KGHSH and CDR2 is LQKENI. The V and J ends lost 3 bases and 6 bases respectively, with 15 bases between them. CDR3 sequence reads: CASSPPTTAGEQYF. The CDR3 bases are TGTGCCAGCTCACCCCCTACTACCGCTGGCGAGCAGTACTTC.

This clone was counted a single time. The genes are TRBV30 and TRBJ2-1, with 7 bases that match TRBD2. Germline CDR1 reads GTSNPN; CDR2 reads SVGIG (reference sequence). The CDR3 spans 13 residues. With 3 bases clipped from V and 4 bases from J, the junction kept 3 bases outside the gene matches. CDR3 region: CAWRAGRYNEQFF. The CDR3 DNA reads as TGTGCCTGGAGAGCGGGAAGGTACAATGAGCAGTTCTTC.